These 14 T cell receptor beta chains came from one sample sequenced in a study of control samples from healthy donors and cancer patients. Assay used: immunoSEQ multiplex PCR; TCRdb lists only in-frame clones, some missing. Among 150,000 to 200,000 clones listed, 85% to 95% were seen once. Sequenced: blood. All receptors derive from a woman between 40 and 50 years old in good health.

The chain has TRBV29-1 and TRBJ1-1; D is uncertain. Trimming pared 3 bases from V and 7 bases from J, leaving 21 bases between. CDR1 and CDR2 from the germline V gene are SQVTM and ANQGSEA. This CDR3 contains 15 residues. Here the CDR3 DNA reads TGCAGCGTTGAGATTGGTGCAGCCGGCGATTTTGAAGCTTTCTTT. This codes for CSVEIGAAGDFEAFF.

Regarding this clone: Other DNA sequences in the sample encode the same CDR3. The V gene is TRBV5-1, the J gene TRBJ2-1; 8 bases match TRBD2. CDR1 and CDR2 from the germline V gene are SGHRS and YFSETQ. The J segment lost 3 bases and the V segment lost 1 base, leaving 3 bases of the junction unmatched. CDR3 length: 15 amino acids. CDR3 protein: CASSLLAGGYNEQFF. CDR3 nucleotide sequence: TGCGCCAGCAGCTTGTTGGCGGGGGGCTACAATGAGCAGTTCTTC.

V and J are TRBV7-2 and TRBJ2-5; a possible D gene is TRBD2 (7 bases). The germline V gene encodes CDR1 SGHTA and CDR2 FQGNSA. V was cut by 2 bases and J by 5 bases, with 15 bases left in between. This CDR3 comprises 15 residues. The CDR3 nucleotides are TGTGCCAGCAGCTTACAACCCAGGGGAGGGGAGACCCAGTACTTC. Translating gives CASSLQPRGGETQYF.

The rearrangement joins TRBV6-2 or TRBV6-3 to TRBJ1-5; no clear D gene. The CDR3 has 15 amino acids. Trimming cost V 5 bases and J 4 bases, with 15 bases left between them. Per the germline V gene, CDR1 is MNHEY and CDR2 is SVGEGT. CDR3 sequence: CASSDLGRQNQPQHF. The DNA for the CDR3 is TGTGCCAGCAGTGACCTTGGACGGCAAAATCAGCCCCAGCATTTT.

This clone was detected only once. The chain recombines TRBV7-2 with TRBJ1-1; 9 nucleotides line up with TRBD1. With 6 bases clipped from V and 6 bases from J, the junction kept 5 bases outside the gene matches. Germline loops: CDR1 SGHTA, CDR2 FQGNSA. CDR3 length equals 13 residues. The DNA of the CDR3 is TGTGCCAGCAGGCGACAGGGGGGCGCTGAAGCTTTCTTT. Its translation is CASRRQGGAEAFF.

The rearrangement uses TRBV5-6 and TRBJ1-1; TRBD1 might be the D (5 bases). CDR1 and CDR2 from the germline V gene are SGHDT and YYEEEE. The CDR3 sequence is 15 residues long. With 0 bases removed from V and 3 bases from J, the gap between germline ends came to 12 bases. This CDR3 is CASSLDGGADTEAFF. DNA of the CDR3: TGTGCCAGCAGCTTGGATGGGGGTGCCGACACTGAAGCTTTCTTT.

This chain links TRBV5-1 with TRBJ1-1; D possibly corresponds to TRBD1 (5 bases). The germline CDR1 and CDR2 sequences are SGHRS and YFSETQ. The CDR3 has 15 amino acids. Trimming left V 3 bases short and J 0 bases short, with 12 bases between. CDR3 nucleotide sequence: TGCGCCAGCAGCTGGGGCGGGGGGATGAACACTGAAGCTTTCTTT. Protein product: CASSWGGGMNTEAFF.

The J gene is TRBJ2-3, the V gene TRBV19, with a possible D match to TRBD2 (5 bases). V lost 3 bases and J lost 0, with 10 bases in between. The CDR3 sequence is 15 residues long. The germline V gene has CDR1 LNHDA and CDR2 SQIVND (reference sequence). The CDR3 DNA is TGTGCCAGTAGTATCGGGCGGACTAGCACAGATACGCAGTATTTT. Translated: CASSIGRTSTDTQYF.

V usage is TRBV9 and J usage is TRBJ2-7; the match to TRBD1 covers 11 bases. The CDR3 consists of 18 residues. The V gene end was trimmed by 0 bases and the J gene end by 3 bases; junction bases not matched to a gene: 11. Germline loops: CDR1 SGDLS, CDR2 YYNGEE. The CDR3 sequence: CASSVATGGGQGVYEQYF. The CDR3, as DNA: TGTGCCAGCAGCGTAGCTACGGGAGGGGGACAGGGGGTCTACGAGCAGTACTTC.

The chain links TRBV5-1 to TRBJ1-5; D uncertain. The CDR3 contains 14 residues. The V gene's germline CDR1 is SGHRS and CDR2 YFSETQ. Trimming took 4 bases from V and 6 from J, leaving 14 bases between them. The CDR3 region has the DNA TGCGCCAGCAGCCCGACTGGAGACCCTCAGCCCCAGCATTTT. Encoded protein: CASSPTGDPQPQHF.

The chain employs TRBV12-3 or TRBV12-4 and TRBJ1-2; D is undetermined. The CDR3 contains 13 residues. The V gene lost 2 bases and the J gene lost 6 bases, with 10 bases spanning the gap. Here the CDR3 DNA reads TGTGCCAGCAGTTTATACCCCGGGGATGGCTACACCTTC. Its translation is CASSLYPGDGYTF.

V usage is TRBV27 and J usage is TRBJ2-2; a possible D gene is TRBD1 (5 bases). Germline CDR1 and CDR2: MNHEY and SMNVEV (reference sequence). CDR3 length equals 15 residues. V was shortened by 5 bases and J by 0 bases, with 10 bases between the two germline ends. The CDR3 spells CASSPGIANTGELFF. DNA for the CDR3: TGTGCCAGCAGTCCAGGGATCGCGAACACCGGGGAGCTGTTTTTT.

This rearrangement joins TRBV20-1 to TRBJ2-1; D is possibly TRBD2 (6 bases). Germline V gene lookup returns CDR1 DFQATT and CDR2 SNEGSKA (reference sequence). The CDR3 runs to 15 residues. Trimming left V 3 bases short and J 6 bases short, with 18 bases between. The CDR3 loop reads CSASSAGKELNEQFF. The CDR3, as DNA: TGCAGTGCTAGTAGTGCGGGAAAGGAACTCAATGAGCAGTTCTTC.

The chain couples TRBV19 to TRBJ1-5, with 9 bases fitting TRBD1. The V segment lost 3 bases and the J segment 3 bases; nucleotides outside the gene matches: 3. The CDR3 loop spans 15 amino acids. Germline CDR1 reads LNHDA; CDR2 reads SQIVND (reference sequence). CDR3 loop: CASSIGTGLNQPQHF. The CDR3 bases are TGTGCCAGTAGTATCGGGACAGGGCTCAATCAGCCCCAGCATTTT.